This TCR beta chain was identified in a study of T cell responses to AZD1222 COVID-19 vaccine. The V and J ends lost 8 bases and 7 bases, in that order; junction bases with no gene match: 8. The CDR3 length is 13 residues. Germline CDR1 MNHEY, CDR2 SVGAGI. Repertoires were generated with immunoSEQ multiplex PCR, while TCRdb's copy carries only in-frame clones and drops some. The data hold 130,000 to 150,000 clones, with approximately 90% observed a single time. The specimen was peripheral blood, collected 28 days after the second AZD1222 dose. The rearrangement links TRBV6-5 to TRBJ1-1; 9 nucleotides line up with TRBD1. The clonotype was recovered from an adult who received the AZD1222 COVID-19 vaccine. CDR3: CASLQTGGGEAFF. The CDR3 region has the DNA TGTGCCAGCCTCCAGACAGGGGGTGGTGAAGCTTTCTTT.